Below are 3 T cell receptor beta chains sequenced from a single sample in a study of beta chain features in type 1 diabetes. Findings of the study overall: Shorter TCRB CDR3s, moderately but significantly so, were found in Type 1 diabetes patients in all four CD4+ subsets.

These TCRs are of unknown antigen specificity. Expressed TCRB transcripts were sequenced because the isolated RNA had all been reverse transcribed beforehand. Some clones are missing from TCRdb's copy, which holds only in-frame ones; the method was immunoSEQ multiplex PCR. The data hold over 200,000 clones, with about a tenth observed a single time. Specimen: naive CD4+ T cells from blood. The receptors come from a man younger than 45 with type 1 diabetes.

This clone was recorded a few times. The chain is built from TRBV10-3 and TRBJ2-5; possibly TRBD1 for D (6 bases). Trimming stripped 6 bases from V and 2 bases from J, with 10 bases between. The CDR3 totals 13 residues. The germline gives CDR1 ENHRY, CDR2 SYGVKD. CDR3 nucleotides: TGTGCCATCAGCAGACAGGAGCAAGAGACCCAGTACTTC. Its protein product is CAISRQEQETQYF.

J is TRBJ2-2 and V is TRBV6-5; 8 nucleotides agree with TRBD1. Germline-derived CDR1 and CDR2 are MNHEY and SVGAGI. The CDR3 is made up of 16 amino acids. J gave up 4 bases and V 1 base, and 5 bases lay outside the gene matches. The CDR3 spells CASSYYGRGRTGELFF. CDR3 DNA: TGTGCCAGCAGTTACTATGGCAGGGGGCGCACCGGGGAGCTGTTTTTT.

The chain links TRBV5-4 to TRBJ2-5; 13 nucleotides match TRBD2. This CDR3 comprises 16 residues. From germline, CDR1 is SGHNT and CDR2 YYREEE (reference sequence). V lost 5 bases and J lost 2; bases outside the gene matches: 6. The DNA for the CDR3 is TGTGCCAGCAGACGGACTAGCGGGGGAGCACAAGAGACCCAGTACTTC. It yields the protein CASRRTSGGAQETQYF.